The 20 T cell receptor beta chains in this list originate from one sample, sequenced in a study of cytomegalovirus exposure and HLA in healthy donors. The table came from immunoSEQ multiplex PCR; TCRdb's copy has only in-frame clones and leaves some out. The table records 250,000 to 300,000 clones, approximately 86% of them present only once. The sample comprised PBMCs. These receptors came from a woman under 30 in good health and CMV-seronegative.

The chain carries TRBV5-1 and TRBJ2-1; a possible D gene is TRBD1 (5 bases). CDR1 is SGHRS and CDR2 is YFSETQ in the germline V gene. The CDR3 runs 16 residues. Trimming left V 0 bases short and J 1 base short, with 11 bases between. In nucleotides, the CDR3 is TGCGCCAGCAGCTTGGATGGGGCGCTTTCCTACAATGAGCAGTTCTTC. This encodes CASSLDGALSYNEQFF.

The chain carries TRBV5-1 and TRBJ1-1; D gene uncertain. The germline V gene has CDR1 SGHRS and CDR2 YFSETQ. V was clipped by 4 bases and J by 6 bases, with 10 bases between them. This CDR3 spans 12 amino acids. CDR3 amino acids: CASSLGVSEAFF. CDR3 nucleotide sequence: TGCGCCAGCAGCCTGGGCGTGTCTGAAGCTTTCTTT. Full variable domain (remainder filled in from reference TRBV5-1 and TRBJ1-1): KAGVTQTPRYLIKTRGQQVTLSCSPISGHRSVSWYQQTPGQGLQFLFEYFSETQRNKGNFPGRFSGRQFSNSRSEMNVSTLELGDSALYLCASSLGVSEAFFGQGTRLTVV.

The chain couples TRBV2 to TRBJ2-5; 9 nucleotides line up with TRBD2. Germline V lookup: CDR1 SNHLY, CDR2 FYNNEI. This CDR3 is 16 amino acids long. V dropped 0 bases and J dropped 2; count of bases not matched to a gene: 4. As DNA, the CDR3 is TGTGCCAGCAGTGAAGCAAGACTAGCGGCTCAAGAGACCCAGTACTTC. Translation gives CASSEARLAAQETQYF.

V gene TRBV5-8 combines with J gene TRBJ1-6; 11 bases align to TRBD1. Germline V lookup: CDR1 SGHTS, CDR2 YDEGEE. Germline trimming cut 4 bases from V and 6 bases from J; bases unmatched to any gene: 9. The CDR3 is 17 residues long. CDR3 in amino acids: CASSRGQGAGLNSPLHF. In DNA, the CDR3 is TGTGCCAGCAGCCGTGGACAGGGGGCGGGCCTTAATTCACCCCTCCACTTT.

This clone was counted a single time. CDR3 nucleotide sequence: TGTGCCAGTAGTATGGGGCAGGGGGAGGCAGATACGCAGTATTTT. Protein: CASSMGQGEADTQYF. The rearrangement uses TRBV19 and TRBJ2-3, with D tentatively TRBD1 (7 bases). This CDR3 region has 15 residues. The ends were cut back, 3 bases at V and 4 bases at J, with 14 bases in the middle. Germline CDR1 is LNHDA and CDR2 is SQIVND (reference sequence).

This chain links TRBV7-3 with TRBJ2-5; D perhaps matches TRBD1 (6 bases). From germline, CDR1 is SGHTA and CDR2 FQGTGA. V was cut by 5 bases and J by 5 bases, with 12 bases left in between. This CDR3 is built from 13 residues. The CDR3 sequence is CASSHNRAETQYF. The DNA for the CDR3 is TGTGCCAGCAGCCACAACAGGGCGGAGACCCAGTACTTC.

This clone appeared once. V usage is TRBV2 and J usage is TRBJ2-7; D perhaps matches TRBD2 (6 bases). V lost 5 bases, J lost 2 bases, and 13 bases lay in between. The CDR3 contains 14 residues. Germline assignment: CDR1 SNHLY and CDR2 FYNNEI. The CDR3: CASSSGTATYEQYF. The CDR3 DNA reads as TGTGCCAGCAGTTCCGGGACTGCTACCTACGAGCAGTACTTC.

The chain recombines TRBV4-1 with TRBJ2-7; TRBD2 aligns across 8 bases. V lost 2 bases to trimming and J lost 2 bases; unmatched junction nucleotides: 14. The CDR3 spans 18 residues. Germline values: CDR1 MGHRA, CDR2 YSYEKL. This CDR3 reads CASSQSAGSGRFPYEQYF. CDR3 DNA: TGCGCCAGCAGCCAATCCGCCGGGAGCGGGAGATTTCCCTACGAGCAGTACTTC.

This clone came up once. This chain links TRBV10-3 with TRBJ2-2, with D unresolved. Germline V CDR1 and CDR2: ENHRY, SYGVKD. This CDR3 comprises 16 residues. V lost 2 bases, J lost 1 base, and 11 bases lay in between. CDR3 region: CAISEAPPGNTGELFF. CDR3 DNA sequence: TGTGCCATCAGTGAGGCTCCCCCAGGGAACACCGGGGAGCTGTTTTTT.

This clone is a singleton in its sample. The CDR3 reads CASSWRGQGYGYTF. The DNA of the CDR3 is TGTGCCAGCAGCTGGAGGGGGCAAGGCTATGGCTACACCTTC. The chain is built from TRBV28 and TRBJ1-2, with TRBD1 matching 7 bases. CDR1 is MDHEN and CDR2 is SYDVKM in the germline V gene. CDR3 size: 14 residues. The V gene end was trimmed by 6 bases and the J gene end by 4 bases; junction bases not matched to a gene: 8.

The CDR3 here is CAWRGGGLSNEQFF. CDR3 nucleotide sequence: TGTGCCTGGAGAGGGGGGGGTTTGAGTAATGAGCAGTTCTTC. The J gene is TRBJ2-1, the V gene TRBV30, with D possibly being TRBD2 (7 bases). CDR1 and CDR2 from the germline V gene are GTSNPN and SVGIG (reference sequence). Trimming removed 3 bases from V and 7 bases from J, with 16 bases in between. The CDR3 extends over 14 amino acids.

The J gene is TRBJ1-6, the V gene TRBV30; 8 bases are a match to TRBD1. The CDR3 runs to 15 residues. V shed 5 bases, J shed 7 bases, and the junction held 10 bases outside the gene matches. CDR1 is GTSNPN, CDR2 SVGIG, per germline (reference sequence). CDR3 protein: CAWGLQGTGNSPLHF. CDR3 nucleotides: TGTGCCTGGGGCCTTCAAGGGACAGGCAATTCACCCCTCCACTTT.

The rearrangement joins TRBV9 to TRBJ2-1, with a tentative D call TRBD2 (7 bases). V lost 0 bases and J lost 5, with 12 bases in between. The CDR3 consists of 15 residues. Germline lookup yields CDR1 SGDLS and CDR2 YYNGEE. The CDR3 DNA reads as TGTGCCAGCAGCGTAGCCGGGGGGCCGGACAATGAGCAGTTCTTC. Encoded protein: CASSVAGGPDNEQFF.

The chain joins TRBV19 to TRBJ1-4, with D uncertain. V shed 4 bases and J shed 8 bases, with 14 bases lying between them. The CDR3 extends over 14 amino acids. Germline V gene sequence: CDR1 LNHDA, CDR2 SQIVND (reference sequence). Written as DNA, the CDR3 is TGTGCCAGTAGTAGATGGGCATTTGGGGAAAAACTGTTTTTT. Protein sequence: CASSRWAFGEKLFF.

The rearrangement uses TRBV13 and TRBJ2-7, with D perhaps TRBD1 (5 bases). This CDR3 is 14 amino acids long. Germline V gene sequence: CDR1 PRHDT, CDR2 FYEKMQ (reference sequence). The V end lost 6 bases, the J end lost 3 bases, and 15 bases lay between the germline ends. CDR3 DNA: TGTGCCAGCAGTTCTCTTCTCCAGGGCTACGAGCAGTACTTC. It translates to CASSSLLQGYEQYF.

This chain joins TRBV5-6 and TRBJ1-2, with 7 bases identical to TRBD1. Per the germline V gene, CDR1 is SGHDT and CDR2 is YYEEEE. The CDR3 has 13 amino acids. Unmatched junction bases numbered 4, after V lost 4 bases and J lost 4 bases. For the CDR3, the DNA is TGTGCCAGCAGCCCGGGACAGTCCTATGGCTACACCTTC. Protein sequence: CASSPGQSYGYTF.

The chain links TRBV27 to TRBJ1-5, with D unclear. Germline V gives CDR1 MNHEY, CDR2 SMNVEV (reference sequence). CDR3 length: 15 residues. Trimming stripped 1 base from V and 5 bases from J, with 12 bases between. CDR3 protein: CASSLFVGGDQPQHF. CDR3 nucleotide sequence: TGTGCCAGCAGTTTATTCGTGGGCGGGGATCAGCCCCAGCATTTT.

This chain uses TRBV19 with TRBJ2-4, with D perhaps matching TRBD1 (5 bases). V was shortened by 3 bases and J by 8 bases, with 11 bases between the two germline ends. CDR1 is LNHDA, CDR2 SQIVND, per germline (reference sequence). The CDR3 runs 13 residues. CDR3 in amino acids: CASSMYGQHIQYF. The CDR3 DNA reads TGTGCCAGTAGTATGTACGGACAACACATTCAGTACTTC.

This clone was seen only once. The V gene is TRBV11-2, the J gene TRBJ1-1; D gene unclear. The CDR3 spans 12 residues. The germline V gene has CDR1 SGHAT and CDR2 FQNNGV. V shed 5 bases and J shed 0 bases, with 4 bases lying between them. The CDR3 DNA reads as TGTGCCAGCAGCGGCATGAACACTGAAGCTTTCTTT. This gives the protein CASSGMNTEAFF. Using reference TRBV11-2 and TRBJ1-1 for the parts outside the CDR3, the full variable domain is EAGVAQSPRYKIIEKRQSVAFWCNPISGHATLYWYQQILGQGPKLLIQFQNNGVVDDSQLPKDRFSAERLKGVDSTLKIQPAKLEDSAVYLCASSGMNTEAFFGQGTRLTVV.

The J gene is TRBJ1-3, the V gene TRBV4-1; possibly TRBD1 for D (5 bases). This CDR3 has 15 amino acids. In germline, CDR1 is MGHRA, CDR2 YSYEKL. Trimming pared 0 bases from V and 4 bases from J, leaving 10 bases between. In nucleotides, the CDR3 is TGCGCCAGCAGCCAAGATCCGGGGGACGGAAACACCATATATTTT. Residues: CASSQDPGDGNTIYF.